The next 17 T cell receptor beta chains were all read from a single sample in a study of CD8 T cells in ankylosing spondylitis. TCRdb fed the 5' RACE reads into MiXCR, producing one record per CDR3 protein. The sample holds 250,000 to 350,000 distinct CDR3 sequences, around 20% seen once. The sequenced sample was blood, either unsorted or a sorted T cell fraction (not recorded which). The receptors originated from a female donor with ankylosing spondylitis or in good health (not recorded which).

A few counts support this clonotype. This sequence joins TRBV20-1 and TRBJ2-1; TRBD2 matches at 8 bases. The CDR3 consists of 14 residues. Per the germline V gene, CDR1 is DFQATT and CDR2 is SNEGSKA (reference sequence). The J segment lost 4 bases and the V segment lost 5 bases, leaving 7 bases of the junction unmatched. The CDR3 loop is CSALSGNGYNEQFF. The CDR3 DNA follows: TGCAGTGCTCTTAGCGGGAATGGGTACAATGAGCAGTTCTTC.

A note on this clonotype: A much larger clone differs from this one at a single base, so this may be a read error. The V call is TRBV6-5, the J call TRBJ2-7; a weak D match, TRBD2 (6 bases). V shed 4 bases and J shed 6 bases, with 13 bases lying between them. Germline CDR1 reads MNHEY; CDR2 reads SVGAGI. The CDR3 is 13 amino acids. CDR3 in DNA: TGTGCCAGCAGTTGCCCGGGGGACGGCGAGCAGTACTTC. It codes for CASSCPGDGEQYF.

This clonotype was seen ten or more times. The CDR3 bases are TGCAGCGTTATGACCTCTGGGGCCAACGTCCTGACTTTC. Protein: CSVMTSGANVLTF. The chain has TRBV29-1 and TRBJ2-6; D unresolved. Trimming pared 5 bases from V and 0 bases from J, leaving 5 bases between. This CDR3 is 13 amino acids long. Germline V gene sequence: CDR1 SQVTM, CDR2 ANQGSEA.

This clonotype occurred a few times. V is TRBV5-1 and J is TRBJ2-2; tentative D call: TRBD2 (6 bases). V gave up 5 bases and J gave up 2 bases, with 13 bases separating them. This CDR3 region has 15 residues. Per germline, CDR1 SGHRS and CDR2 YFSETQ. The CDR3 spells CASRARDFNTGELFF. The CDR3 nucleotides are TGCGCCAGCAGGGCCAGGGACTTTAACACCGGGGAGCTGTTTTTT.

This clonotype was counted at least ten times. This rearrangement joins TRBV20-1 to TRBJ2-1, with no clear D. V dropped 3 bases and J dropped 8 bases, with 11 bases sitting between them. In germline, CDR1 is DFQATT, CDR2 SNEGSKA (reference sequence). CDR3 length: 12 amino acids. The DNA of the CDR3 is TGCAGTGCTAGTGGAGTTTTGGATGAGCAGTTCTTC. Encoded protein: CSASGVLDEQFF.

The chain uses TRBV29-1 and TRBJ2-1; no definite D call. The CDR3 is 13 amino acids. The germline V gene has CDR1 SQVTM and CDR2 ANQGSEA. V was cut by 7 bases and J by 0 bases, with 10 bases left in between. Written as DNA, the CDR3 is TGCAGCGCCCCGGACCCCTCCTACAATGAGCAGTTCTTC. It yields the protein CSAPDPSYNEQFF.

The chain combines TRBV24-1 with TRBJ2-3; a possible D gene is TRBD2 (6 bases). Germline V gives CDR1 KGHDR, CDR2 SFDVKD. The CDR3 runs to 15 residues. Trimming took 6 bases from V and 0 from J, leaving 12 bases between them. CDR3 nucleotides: TGTGCCACCAGTAGGGGCGGGGCGAGCACAGATACGCAGTATTTT. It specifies CATSRGGASTDTQYF.

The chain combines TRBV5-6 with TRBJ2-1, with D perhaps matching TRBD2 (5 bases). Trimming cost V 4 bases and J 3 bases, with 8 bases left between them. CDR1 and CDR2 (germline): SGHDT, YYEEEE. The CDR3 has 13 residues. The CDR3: CASSGGFYNEQFF. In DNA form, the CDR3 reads TGTGCCAGCAGCGGAGGCTTCTACAATGAGCAGTTCTTC.

CDR3 protein: CSARLVGTSGIRGWDEQYF. The CDR3 DNA reads as TGCAGTGCTAGACTCGTTGGGACTAGCGGGATCCGTGGTTGGGACGAGCAGTACTTC. This rearrangement joins TRBV20-1 to TRBJ2-7; 13 bases agree with TRBD2. The V gene's germline CDR1 is DFQATT and CDR2 SNEGSKA (reference sequence). CDR3 length equals 19 residues. With V trimmed by 2 bases and J by 5 bases, 18 bases remained unmatched.

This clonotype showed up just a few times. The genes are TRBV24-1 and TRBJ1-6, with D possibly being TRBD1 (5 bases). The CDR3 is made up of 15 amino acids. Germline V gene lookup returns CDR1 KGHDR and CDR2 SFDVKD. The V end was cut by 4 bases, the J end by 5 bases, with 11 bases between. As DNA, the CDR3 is TGTGCCACCAGTGACCTGGACACCGATAATTCACCCCTCCACTTT. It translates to CATSDLDTDNSPLHF.

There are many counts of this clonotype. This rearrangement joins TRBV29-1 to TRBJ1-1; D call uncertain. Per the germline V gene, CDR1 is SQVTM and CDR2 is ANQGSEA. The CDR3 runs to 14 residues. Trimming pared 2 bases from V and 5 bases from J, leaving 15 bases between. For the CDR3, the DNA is TGCAGCGTTGAAAGTGTGAAGGGCGGGACTGAAGCTTTCTTT. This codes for CSVESVKGGTEAFF.

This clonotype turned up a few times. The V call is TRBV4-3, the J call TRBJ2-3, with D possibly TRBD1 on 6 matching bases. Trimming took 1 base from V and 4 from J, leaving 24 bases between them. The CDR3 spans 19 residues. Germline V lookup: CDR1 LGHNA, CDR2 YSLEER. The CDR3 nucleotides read TGCGCCAGCAGCCAAGTGGGGGCGAGGCAGGGGAATATTTCAGATACGCAGTATTTT. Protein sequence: CASSQVGARQGNISDTQYF.

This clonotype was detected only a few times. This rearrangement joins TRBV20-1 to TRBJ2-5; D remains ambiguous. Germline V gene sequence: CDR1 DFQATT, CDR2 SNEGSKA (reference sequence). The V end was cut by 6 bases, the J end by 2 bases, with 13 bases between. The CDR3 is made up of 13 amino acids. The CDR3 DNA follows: TGCAGTGCGTTTAGAGGCAGTCAAGAGACCCAGTACTTC. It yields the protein CSAFRGSQETQYF.

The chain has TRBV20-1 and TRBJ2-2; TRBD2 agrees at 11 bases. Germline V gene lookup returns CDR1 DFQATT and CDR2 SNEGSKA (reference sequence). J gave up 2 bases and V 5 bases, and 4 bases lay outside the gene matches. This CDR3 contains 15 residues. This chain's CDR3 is CSAGGLADNTGELFF. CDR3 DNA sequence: TGCAGTGCTGGGGGACTAGCGGACAACACCGGGGAGCTGTTTTTT.

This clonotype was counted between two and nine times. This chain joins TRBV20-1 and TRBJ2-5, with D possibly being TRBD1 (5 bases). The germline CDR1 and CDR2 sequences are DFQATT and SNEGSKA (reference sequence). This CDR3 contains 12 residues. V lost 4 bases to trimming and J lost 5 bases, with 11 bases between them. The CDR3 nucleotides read TGCAGTGCTAAACAGGTCCGGGAGACCCAGTACTTC. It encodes CSAKQVRETQYF.

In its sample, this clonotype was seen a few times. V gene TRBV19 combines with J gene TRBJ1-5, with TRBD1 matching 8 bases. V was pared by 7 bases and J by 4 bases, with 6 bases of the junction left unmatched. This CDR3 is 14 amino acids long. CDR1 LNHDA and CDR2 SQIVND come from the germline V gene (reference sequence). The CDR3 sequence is CASTLDRVNQPQHF. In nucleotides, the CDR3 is TGTGCCAGTACCTTGGACAGGGTGAATCAGCCCCAGCATTTT.

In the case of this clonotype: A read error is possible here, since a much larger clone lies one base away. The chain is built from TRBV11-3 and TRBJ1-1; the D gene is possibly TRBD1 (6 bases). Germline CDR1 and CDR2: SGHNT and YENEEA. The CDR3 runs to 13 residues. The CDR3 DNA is TGTGCCAGGAGCTTAGGGGGGGACACTGAAGCTTTCTTT. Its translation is CARSLGGDTEAFF. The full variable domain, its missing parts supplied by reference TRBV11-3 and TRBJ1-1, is EAGVVQSPRYKIIEKKQPVAFWCNPISGHNTLYWYLQNLGQGPELLIRYENEEAVDDSQLPKDRFSAERLKGVDSTLKIQPAELGDSAVYLCARSLGGDTEAFFGQGTRLTVV.